The source of this T cell receptor (beta chain) is a study of T-cell reconstitution after alpha-beta-depleted transplantation in children. Preparation of the TCRbeta library involved a method that used unique molecular identifiers. One entry per CDR3 protein, called by TCRdb with MiXCR from the PCR reads. The sample has around 600,000 distinct CDR3 sequences; approximately 10% are singletons. The V and J ends lost 0 bases and 1 base respectively, with 7 bases between them. The CDR3 loop spans 15 amino acids. Germline CDR1 LNHNV, CDR2 YYDKDF (reference sequence). This clonotype was detected only a few times.

The chain couples TRBV15 to TRBJ1-3; D uncertain. Sequencing was performed on PBMCs from the stem cell graft donor, taken from the stem cell graft. This TCR derives from a human donor who donated a stem cell graft to a child with acute myeloid leukemia. This CDR3 reads CATSRDRFSGNTIYF. The CDR3, as DNA: TGTGCCACCAGCAGAGACAGGTTTTCTGGAAACACCATATATTTT. Filled out from reference TRBV15 and TRBJ1-3, the complete variable domain reads DAMVIQNPRYQVTQFGKPVTLSCSQTLNHNVMYWYQQKSSQAPKLLFHYYDKDFNNEADTPDNFQSRRPNTSFCFLDIRSPGLGDTAMYLCATSRDRFSGNTIYFGEGSWLTVV.